These T cell receptor beta chains were read from a single sample in a study of blood T cell repertoires in COVID-19. Clones were sequenced by immunoSEQ multiplex PCR, and TCRdb holds only the in-frame ones, with some missing. The sample lists some 250,000 clones; about 82% were seen once. Sequencing was carried out using peripheral blood. The origin of the receptors is a man older than 75 with acute or convalescent COVID-19. Both conserved end residues are part of each CDR3. The D gene is left open where the match is weak. Clone size is shown for a subset of rows, as once, few, many or a class of expanded clone.

TRBJ1-5 NA NA TRBV6-6 CASNPQGQPQHF TGTGCCAGCAACCCCCAGGGACAGCCCCAGCATTTT
TRBJ1-1 once NA TRBV5-1 CASSFPGGNTEAFF TGCGCCAGCAGCTTTCCGGGGGGGAACACTGAAGCTTTCTTT
TRBJ1-2 NA TRBD1 TRBV3-1/TRBV3-2 CASSQVAGGQGSGYTF TGTGCCAGCAGCCAAGTTGCGGGGGGACAGGGGTCTGGCTACACCTTC
TRBJ1-2 few NA TRBV7-2 CASSYTGAYGYTF TGTGCCAGCAGCTACACAGGAGCCTATGGCTACACCTTC
TRBJ2-1 NA TRBD2 TRBV7-9 CASSFVLAGINEQFF TGTGCCAGCAGCTTCGTCCTAGCGGGCATCAATGAGCAGTTCTTC
TRBJ1-5 NA NA TRBV2 CATDRAPGQPQHF TGTGCCACCGACCGAGCCCCGGGGCAGCCCCAGCATTTT
TRBJ1-1 NA NA TRBV10-1 CASTLRTSGAFF TGCGCCAGCACTCTACGGACTAGCGGGGCTTTCTTT
TRBJ1-5 NA NA TRBV12-3/TRBV12-4 CASSSPQPQHF TGTGCCAGCAGTTCTCCTCAGCCCCAGCATTTT
TRBJ1-2 NA TRBD1 TRBV19 CASSASTGRYGYTF TGTGCCAGTAGTGCCTCGACAGGGCGCTATGGCTACACCTTC
TRBJ2-3 NA TRBD1 TRBV6-2/TRBV6-3 CASSRDRGTDTQYF TGTGCCAGCAGCAGGGACAGAGGCACAGATACGCAGTATTTT
TRBJ1-4 NA NA TRBV5-8 CASSPRTERNEKLFF TGTGCCAGCAGCCCCCGGACAGAACGAAATGAAAAACTGTTTTTT
TRBJ1-1 NA NA TRBV5-4 CASSLAGGAFF TGTGCCAGCAGCTTGGCGGGGGGAGCTTTCTTT
TRBJ1-1 NA NA TRBV7-2 CASSLVQVTEAFF TGTGCCAGCAGCTTAGTCCAGGTCACTGAAGCTTTCTTT
TRBJ2-7 NA TRBD2 TRBV6-5 CASSSRTSGAYEQYF TGTGCCAGCAGTTCTAGGACTAGCGGGGCCTACGAGCAGTACTTC